A selection of T cell receptor beta chains follows, all from one sample in a study of blood T cell repertoires in COVID-19. Only in-frame clones appear in the TCRdb table, and some are missing; sequencing was by immunoSEQ multiplex PCR. The sample shows a few hundred thousand clones, about 87% of them seen only once. The sample was peripheral blood. The receptors stem from a woman between 65 and 79 years old with COVID-19, enrolled during active disease. Both conserved end residues are part of each CDR3. D genes are given only for firm matches. For some rows the clone size is stated as once, few or many, or as a class when expanded; others skip it.

CDR3nt | CDR3aa | d_gene | abundance | j_gene | v_gene
TGTGCCTGGTCCTACTCGGGGCCAGGGGGCGACTATGGCTACACCTTC | CAWSYSGPGGDYGYTF | TRBD1 | once | TRBJ1-2 | TRBV30
TGCGCCAGCAGCTCCGTGGGGGGTACTGGAAACACCATATATTTT | CASSSVGGTGNTIYF | - | - | TRBJ1-3 | TRBV5-1
TGTGCCAGCAGCCAAGGTCTCCTAACGACCCAGTACTTC | CASSQGLLTTQYF | - | - | TRBJ2-5 | TRBV14
TGTGCCAGCTCAGCAGTCGGGTCGACAGACATTCAGTACTTC | CASSAVGSTDIQYF | - | - | TRBJ2-4 | TRBV18
TGTGCCAGCACCACCCAGGAGACCCAGTACTTC | CASTTQETQYF | - | - | TRBJ2-5 | TRBV2
TGTGCCACCAGCAGAGATCAAGGACTAGCGGTTTCCTACGAGCAGTACTTC | CATSRDQGLAVSYEQYF | TRBD2 | - | TRBJ2-7 | TRBV15
TGTGCCAGCAGCTTTTTGACTAGCTACGAGCAGTACTTC | CASSFLTSYEQYF | - | - | TRBJ2-7 | TRBV5-8
TGTGCCTGGAGTGTACGGGGGGCCATTAACACCGGGGAGCTGTTTTTT | CAWSVRGAINTGELFF | - | - | TRBJ2-2 | TRBV30
TGTGCCAGCAGTCCCGCTCGCACAGGGGGCTTGATTAATTCACCCCTCCACTTT | CASSPARTGGLINSPLHF | TRBD1 | - | TRBJ1-6 | TRBV9
TGCGCCAGCAGCTCGACCGGGACAGGGGGCGGCGGCTACACCTTC | CASSSTGTGGGGYTF | TRBD1 | - | TRBJ1-2 | TRBV5-1
TGTGCCATCAGTGATATGGCTAGCGGGAGCTTCAATGAGCAGTTCTTC | CAISDMASGSFNEQFF | TRBD2 | - | TRBJ2-1 | TRBV10-3
TGTGCCAGCTCAAACCGGTACGGGAACACTGAAGCTTTCTTT | CASSNRYGNTEAFF | - | - | TRBJ1-1 | TRBV18
TGTGCCAGTAGTATGGGTCTGGGCCAGCCCCAGCATTTT | CASSMGLGQPQHF | - | once | TRBJ1-5 | TRBV19
TGTGCCAGCAGCTTAGCCCTTGGGACAGCCGGCTACACCTTC | CASSLALGTAGYTF | TRBD1 | - | TRBJ1-2 | TRBV11-3
TGTGCCAGCAGCTTAAGCCAGGGGCCGTACGAGCAGTACTTC | CASSLSQGPYEQYF | - | - | TRBJ2-7 | TRBV7-3
TGCGCCAGCAGCCAAGGGTTCTTGACTACGGGTAATGAGCAGTTCTTC | CASSQGFLTTGNEQFF | - | once | TRBJ2-1 | TRBV4-1
TGCAGCGTTGCACTAGCGGGAGTTGAGCAGTACTTC | CSVALAGVEQYF | TRBD2 | few | TRBJ2-7 | TRBV29-1
TGCGCCAGCAGCCAAGAATTCCGGGAGGGAGAGACCCAGTACTTC | CASSQEFREGETQYF | TRBD2 | - | TRBJ2-5 | TRBV4-1
TGTGCCACCCGGGGGGGGAGCAATGAGCAGTTCTTC | CATRGGSNEQFF | TRBD2 | once | TRBJ2-1 | TRBV19
TGTGCCAGCACCCTTCGAGGCGAGCAGTACTTC | CASTLRGEQYF | - | - | TRBJ2-7 | TRBV7-8
TGCGCCAGCAGCGGTCCAGGAGGCTCTGGAAACACCATATATTTT | CASSGPGGSGNTIYF | - | - | TRBJ1-3 | TRBV5-1
TGTGCCAGCGCAACCGGGACAGGGGGTGCACCCCTCCACTTT | CASATGTGGAPLHF | TRBD1 | - | TRBJ1-6 | TRBV11-2
TGTGCCAGCAGTGAAGGTGCTGGGTCGGGGTTTAATGAAAAACTGTTTTTT | CASSEGAGSGFNEKLFF | - | - | TRBJ1-4 | TRBV2
TGCGCCAGCAGCTTCGGAACGGGGTACACAGATACGCAGTATTTT | CASSFGTGYTDTQYF | - | - | TRBJ2-3 | TRBV5-1
TGTGCCAGCAGCCAAGGGGACAGGGCGCCTTATGGCTACACCTTC | CASSQGDRAPYGYTF | TRBD1 | few | TRBJ1-2 | TRBV3-1/TRBV3-2
TGCGCCAGCAGCCGGGGACCGGGGGATACCGGGGAGCTGTTTTTT | CASSRGPGDTGELFF | - | - | TRBJ2-2 | TRBV4-1
TGTGCCAGCTCATCCGGACAGACGATCTCCTATAATTCACCCCTCCACTTT | CASSSGQTISYNSPLHF | - | - | TRBJ1-6 | TRBV18
TGTGCCAGCAGCTTAGGGTCCCTAGCGGCAGATACGCAGTATTTT | CASSLGSLAADTQYF | TRBD2 | - | TRBJ2-3 | TRBV7-2